The sequence of this TCR beta chain was determined in a study of patients and donors after allogeneic stem cell transplantation. MiXCR was run by TCRdb on the RT-PCR reads, yielding one entry per CDR3 protein. The sample records 40,000 to 45,000 distinct CDR3 sequences, roughly 29% being singletons. Trimming stripped 8 bases from V and 0 bases from J, with 14 bases between. In germline, CDR1 is MDHEN, CDR2 SYDVKM. The CDR3 sequence is 15 residues long. The sample consisted of blood, either unsorted or a sorted T cell fraction (not recorded which). This sequence originates from a human donor who was either an allogeneic HSCT recipient or a stem cell or donor lymphocyte infusion donor (not recorded which). It is not recorded whose cells these are; they may come from a transplant donor. This chain uses TRBV28 with TRBJ2-4; D unresolved. The CDR3 here is CASRPVALAKNIQYF. Here the CDR3 DNA reads TGTGCCAGCCGTCCCGTGGCCCTAGCCAAAAACATTCAGTACTTC.